This TCR beta chain was captured by sequencing in a study of PD-1 blockade in classical Hodgkin lymphoma. With 2 bases removed from V and 6 bases from J, the gap between germline ends came to 11 bases. Germline CDR1 is SNHLY and CDR2 is FYNNEI. The CDR3 covers 14 residues. Study-level points and caveats: CD8+ TCR diversity did not rise significantly by C4D1, unlike CD4+.

Each patient's relapse followed autologous stem cell transplantation, and brentuximab vedotin exposure varied. The method was immunoSEQ multiplex PCR; TCRdb's version includes in-frame clones alone and lacks a portion of them. The data contain roughly 92,000 clones, 92% of them singletons. In the case of this clone: Its target is not known.

This TCR derives from a human donor with classical Hodgkin lymphoma. The starting material was peripheral blood mononuclear cells (PBMCs), obtained at baseline. The gene calls are TRBV2 and TRBJ1-5; D ambiguous. The CDR3 reads CASSEQSPTQPQHF. CDR3 DNA: TGTGCCAGCAGTGAACAGAGCCCAACTCAGCCCCAGCATTTT.